The 20 T cell receptor beta chains given below trace back to one sample, sequenced in a study of T-cell memory formation after mild COVID-19. Each CDR3 protein gets one entry after TCRdb re-called the 5' RACE reads with MiXCR. The table records fewer than 700,000 distinct CDR3 sequences, under 20% of them present only once. The sample taken for sequencing was PBMCs or a T cell subset sorted from them (not recorded which). The receptors derive from an adult woman who had mild COVID-19 (a few samples of this study predate the infection). Cell type and time point are not known.

V gene TRBV6-1 combines with J gene TRBJ1-5; a possible D gene is TRBD1 (6 bases). V lost 4 bases and J lost 3, with 13 bases in between. The germline CDR1 and CDR2 sequences are MNHNS and SASEGT. The CDR3 totals 15 residues. CDR3 region: CASSVTRGANQPQHF. In nucleotides, the CDR3 is TGTGCCAGCAGTGTCACCAGGGGAGCCAATCAGCCCCAGCATTTT.

This clonotype was seen more than once but under ten times. This rearrangement joins TRBV4-1 to TRBJ2-7, with a possible D match to TRBD2 (7 bases). CDR1 and CDR2 (germline): MGHRA, YSYEKL. The CDR3 is 14 residues long. The V gene lost 4 bases and the J gene lost 1 base, with 11 bases spanning the gap. The chain's CDR3 is CASSRGGGSYEQYF. The CDR3, as DNA: TGCGCCAGCAGCCGGGGGGGCGGGTCCTACGAGCAGTACTTC.

CDR3 DNA sequence: TGCGCCAGCAGCGCCAAAGAGACCCAGTACTTC. Protein: CASSAKETQYF. The gene calls are TRBV5-1 and TRBJ2-5; no clear D. V dropped 4 bases and J dropped 3 bases, with 4 bases sitting between them. CDR3 length: 11 residues. The germline V gene encodes CDR1 SGHRS and CDR2 YFSETQ.

This clonotype was counted between two and nine times. The chain is built from TRBV19 and TRBJ2-3; 11 bases fit TRBD2. The ends lost 4 bases at V and 0 bases at J; junction bases unmatched: 6. Per the germline V gene, CDR1 is LNHDA and CDR2 is SQIVND (reference sequence). CDR3 size: 17 residues. The chain's CDR3 is CASSTQLAGVSTDTQYF. Here the CDR3 DNA reads TGTGCCAGTAGTACCCAACTAGCGGGAGTTAGCACAGATACGCAGTATTTT.

This clonotype has a handful of counts. The chain recombines TRBV5-6 with TRBJ2-3; D possibly corresponds to TRBD2 (6 bases). V gave up 3 bases and J gave up 4 bases, with 15 bases separating them. CDR1 and CDR2 (germline): SGHDT, YYEEEE. This CDR3 comprises 15 residues. The CDR3 DNA follows: TGTGCCAGCAGCTGGAGGGTGACTGGGGCAGATACGCAGTATTTT. It encodes CASSWRVTGADTQYF.

V and J are TRBV11-3 and TRBJ2-1; D could derive from TRBD1 or TRBD2 (5 bases each). The CDR3 is 15 residues long. Trimming cost V 6 bases and J 2 bases, with 14 bases left between them. Germline-derived CDR1 and CDR2 are SGHNT and YENEEA. The CDR3 loop reads CASSLGRGTYNEQFF. In DNA form, the CDR3 reads TGTGCCAGCAGTCTGGGACGGGGAACCTACAATGAGCAGTTCTTC.

The chain employs TRBV9 and TRBJ2-2; the match to TRBD2 covers 11 bases. Germline trimming cut 3 bases from V and 4 bases from J; bases unmatched to any gene: 11. The germline V gene has CDR1 SGDLS and CDR2 YYNGEE. The length of the CDR3 is 18 residues. CDR3 residues: CASSARQLAGAGTGELFF. CDR3 in DNA: TGTGCCAGCAGCGCCCGACAACTAGCGGGGGCGGGCACCGGGGAGCTGTTTTTT.

This clonotype was counted only a few times. The chain uses TRBV5-1 and TRBJ2-3, with D tentatively TRBD2 (5 bases). The CDR3 contains 14 residues. V gave up 2 bases and J gave up 0 bases, with 7 bases separating them. CDR1 SGHRS and CDR2 YFSETQ come from the germline V gene. CDR3: CASSLAESTDTQYF. CDR3 nucleotide sequence: TGCGCCAGCAGCTTAGCGGAGAGCACAGATACGCAGTATTTT.

V is TRBV2 and J is TRBJ2-3, with D tentatively TRBD1 (6 bases). The CDR3 spans 14 residues. V was trimmed by 5 bases and J by 6 bases, leaving 15 bases between them. In germline, CDR1 is SNHLY, CDR2 FYNNEI. The CDR3 loop reads CASSSDSPIDTQYF. The DNA of the CDR3 is TGTGCCAGCAGTTCGGACAGCCCAATTGATACGCAGTATTTT.

J is TRBJ2-1 and V is TRBV7-2; the match to TRBD2 covers 8 bases. Germline lookup yields CDR1 SGHTA and CDR2 FQGNSA. V lost 5 bases and J lost 8; bases outside the gene matches: 8. The CDR3 has 14 amino acids. The CDR3 DNA reads TGTGCCAGCAGCCCATGGACTAGCTTCGATGAGCAGTTCTTC. Encoded protein: CASSPWTSFDEQFF. Together with reference TRBV7-2 and TRBJ2-1, the CDR3 gives the full variable domain: GAGVSQSPSNKVTEKGKDVELRCDPISGHTALYWYRQSLGQGLEFLIYFQGNSAPDKSGLPSDRFSAERTGGSVSTLTIQRTQQEDSAVYLCASSPWTSFDEQFFGPGTRLTVL.

The chain links TRBV19 to TRBJ2-7; 7 bases align to TRBD2. The J segment lost 0 bases and the V segment lost 5 bases, leaving 4 bases of the junction unmatched. CDR1 is LNHDA, CDR2 SQIVND, per germline (reference sequence). The CDR3 contains 14 residues. Here the CDR3 reads CASSPWTSSYEQYF. The CDR3, as DNA: TGTGCCAGTAGTCCCTGGACTAGCTCCTACGAGCAGTACTTC.

The rearrangement uses TRBV2 and TRBJ1-6, with 7 bases matching TRBD1. This CDR3 spans 14 amino acids. V shed 11 bases, J shed 7 bases, and the junction held 11 bases outside the gene matches. CDR1 is SNHLY, CDR2 FYNNEI, per germline. CDR3 DNA: TGTGCCTGCACCCAAAGGGACAGAAATTCACCCCTCCACTTT. It is translated as CACTQRDRNSPLHF.

V usage is TRBV5-1 and J usage is TRBJ1-6; a weak D match, TRBD1 (5 bases). CDR3 length equals 15 residues. V was clipped by 0 bases and J by 2 bases, with 6 bases between them. Germline V CDR1 and CDR2: SGHRS, YFSETQ. The DNA for the CDR3 is TGCGCCAGCAGCTTGGAAGGGGCCTATAATTCACCCCTCCACTTT. The encoded protein is CASSLEGAYNSPLHF.

About this clonotype: The germline gene is not matched at one end of the junction; a read error may be the cause. This chain uses TRBV4-2 with TRBJ1-2, with a tentative D call TRBD1 (5 bases). The CDR3 length is 14 residues. Germline V gene sequence: CDR1 LGHNA, CDR2 YNFKEQ. CDR3 in amino acids: CASSQDDLAGPRAF. The CDR3 coding sequence is TGTGCCAGCAGCCAAGATGACCTGGCGGGACCAAGGGCCTTC.

The table lists this clonotype with a few counts. The chain is built from TRBV12-3 or TRBV12-4 and TRBJ2-7, with TRBD2 identical over 7 bases. V was pared by 8 bases and J by 5 bases, with 6 bases of the junction left unmatched. This CDR3 is 12 amino acids long. The CDR3 protein is CASGGEWDEQYF. For the CDR3, the DNA is TGTGCCAGCGGGGGGGAGTGGGACGAGCAGTACTTC.

In this sample, this clonotype turned up a few times. The chain links TRBV7-9 to TRBJ1-2; maybe TRBD1 (6 bases). V was clipped by 6 bases and J by 2 bases, with 10 bases between them. The CDR3 runs to 13 residues. CDR1 and CDR2 from the germline V gene are SEHNR and FQNEAQ (reference sequence). The CDR3 reads CASRAGTNYGYTF. DNA of the CDR3: TGTGCCAGCAGGGCCGGGACAAACTATGGCTACACCTTC.

The rearrangement uses TRBV6-5 and TRBJ1-1; the D is unclear. The V end lost 6 bases, the J end lost 3 bases, and 17 bases lay between the germline ends. The V gene's germline CDR1 is MNHEY and CDR2 SVGAGI. The CDR3 covers 15 residues. In nucleotides, the CDR3 is TGTGCCAGCAGGGGCGCCTGGCGAAGGGACACTGAAGCTTTCTTT. It encodes CASRGAWRRDTEAFF.

This clonotype was seen only a few times. This rearrangement joins TRBV24-1 to TRBJ1-5; TRBD1 matches 8 bases. Germline assignment: CDR1 KGHDR and CDR2 SFDVKD. The ends lost 5 bases at V and 7 bases at J; junction bases unmatched: 12. The CDR3 runs 16 residues. The chain's CDR3 is CATSAARGQVGQPQHF. The DNA of the CDR3 is TGTGCCACCAGTGCGGCCAGGGGGCAAGTAGGCCAGCCCCAGCATTTT.

This clonotype was detected a few times. This may stem from a read error, because a much larger clone lies one nucleotide away. V usage is TRBV11-2 and J usage is TRBJ2-3; D is unclear. The CDR3 totals 11 residues. V gave up 4 bases and J gave up 5 bases, with 4 bases separating them. Looked up from germline, CDR1 is SGHAT and CDR2 is FQNNGV. CDR3 DNA: TGTGCCAGCAGCTCCATAGATACGCAGTATTTT. This encodes CASSSIDTQYF.

This clonotype was seen a few times. The rearrangement links TRBV7-2 to TRBJ2-1, with unresolved D. V was cut by 8 bases and J by 10 bases, with 18 bases left in between. The CDR3 is 13 residues long. From germline, CDR1 is SGHTA and CDR2 FQGNSA. The CDR3 sequence: CASQQQAGKEQFF. In nucleotides, the CDR3 is TGTGCCAGCCAGCAGCAGGCAGGAAAAGAGCAGTTCTTC.